This is a list of T cell receptor beta chains from one sample in a study of technical replicates of blood from several donors. Generated by immunoSEQ multiplex PCR, the TCRdb table keeps only in-frame clones and is missing some. This table has about 48,000 clones, 80% to 95% appearing once. Input material: PBMCs. Every receptor here comes from a human donor in good health. Some clones in this sample may be carry-over from other donors' samples. The CDR3 runs from the conserved cysteine through the conserved F or W. The D gene is left open where the match is weak. Size is omitted from some rows. Given values are once, few, many or a class for expanded clones.

>TRBD1|TRBV30|TRBJ1-3|14|-
TGTGCCTGGAGTGAAGGGGGCAGTGGAAACACCATATATTTT
CAWSEGGSGNTIYF
>-|TRBV29-1|TRBJ2-3|13|-
TGCAGCGTTGGCGTCCGAAACACAGATACGCAGTATTTT
CSVGVRNTDTQYF
>-|TRBV7-9|TRBJ2-2|17|-
TGTGCCAGCAGCTCTCTGTCGCGGGGTAGGCACACCGGGGAGCTGTTTTTT
CASSSLSRGRHTGELFF
>TRBD2|TRBV4-1|TRBJ2-6|16|-
TGCGCCAGCAGCCAAGGACTAGCTCGTGGGGCCAACGTCCTGACTTTC
CASSQGLARGANVLTF
>TRBD2|TRBV7-9|TRBJ2-3|17|-
TGTGCCAGCAGCTCTCTAACCCGGACTAGCGGGGTCTCGACGCAGTATTTT
CASSSLTRTSGVSTQYF
>TRBD1|TRBV5-6|TRBJ1-2|15|-
TGTGCCAGCAGCGTGGGACAGCTGTCCAACTATGGCTACACCTTC
CASSVGQLSNYGYTF
>-|TRBV5-6|TRBJ2-7|13|-
TGTGCCAGCAGCTTGACACAGGCCTCCGAGCAGTACTTC
CASSLTQASEQYF
>-|TRBV6-5|TRBJ1-6|14|-
TGTGCCAGCAGTTATAGTAGAAACAATTCACCCCTCCACTTT
CASSYSRNNSPLHF
>TRBD1|TRBV28|TRBJ2-3|14|-
TGTGCCAGCAGTTTCGCCAGGGGGAGAGATACGCAGTATTTT
CASSFARGRDTQYF
>-|TRBV5-5|TRBJ1-2|17|-
TGTGCCAGCAGCTTGAACGCAGCGAAGGTGAATAACTATGGCTACACCTTC
CASSLNAAKVNNYGYTF
>-|TRBV5-4|TRBJ1-3|17|-
TGTGCCAGCAGCTCGGGTGGAGGACAGAGATCTGGAAACACCATATATTTT
CASSSGGGQRSGNTIYF
>TRBD2|TRBV7-9|TRBJ2-3|16|-
TGTGCCAGCAGCTTAGTGGTAGCGGGCGGCAGAGATACGCAGTATTTT
CASSLVVAGGRDTQYF
>TRBD1|TRBV30|TRBJ2-7|13|once
TGTGCCTGGACGACAGGGCTCTCCTACGAGCAGTACTTC
CAWTTGLSYEQYF
>TRBD2|TRBV30|TRBJ2-5|15|once
TGTGCCTGGAGTGCCTGGACTAGCGGGACAGAGACCCAGTACTTC
CAWSAWTSGTETQYF
>TRBD2|TRBV6-1|TRBJ2-3|15|-
TGTGCCAGCAGTGAACAGGGCGGGAGGGCGGGGACGCAGTATTTT
CASSEQGGRAGTQYF
>TRBD2|TRBV29-1|TRBJ2-1|16|-
TGCAGCGTTGAAGATCGGGTTTCGGGGGGACCCCGGGAGCAGTTCTTC
CSVEDRVSGGPREQFF
>TRBD1|TRBV7-8|TRBJ1-4|15|-
TGTGCCAGCAGCTCGGGACAGGGGGCTGGAGAAAAACTGTTTTTT
CASSSGQGAGEKLFF
>TRBD2|TRBV10-3|TRBJ2-7|15|-
TGTGCCATCAGTGAGTCTGGCGGGGGGACCTACGAGCAGTACTTC
CAISESGGGTYEQYF
>-|TRBV4-2|TRBJ1-2|15|-
TGTGCCAGCAGCCAAGAATGGGGGGGAAGCTATGGCTACACCTTC
CASSQEWGGSYGYTF
>TRBD1|TRBV18|TRBJ1-1|14|-
TGTGCCAGCTCATCGGGACAGGGGATCACTGAAGCTTTCTTT
CASSSGQGITEAFF
>TRBD1|TRBV7-8|TRBJ2-7|16|-
TGTGCCAGCAGCTTAGGGGGACAGACCGACCCCTACGAGCAGTACTTC
CASSLGGQTDPYEQYF
>-|TRBV4-3|TRBJ1-5|14|-
TGCGCCAGCAGCCAAGATCGGGGGGATCAGCCCCAGCATTTT
CASSQDRGDQPQHF
>-|TRBV15|TRBJ2-1|14|-
TGTGCCACCAGCAAAAGCGGACCCTACAATGAGCAGTTCTTC
CATSKSGPYNEQFF
>-|TRBV14|TRBJ2-5|14|-
TGTGCCAGCAGCCTCAGGGAGGCTGAAGAGACCCAGTACTTC
CASSLREAEETQYF
>-|TRBV5-1|TRBJ2-1|14|-
TGCGCCAGCAGCTTGGGACAGGAATACAATGAGCAGTTCTTC
CASSLGQEYNEQFF
>-|TRBV11-2|TRBJ2-2|12|once
TGTGCCAGCAGCCTCAACACCGGGGAGCTGTTTTTT
CASSLNTGELFF
>-|TRBV6-1|TRBJ2-7|14|-
TGTGCCAGCAGTGAAGCCCACGGGGCCTACGAGCAGTACTTC
CASSEAHGAYEQYF
>-|TRBV19|TRBJ1-6|15|-
TGTGCCAGTAGTATTCGGTGGTCCTATAATTCACCCCTCCACTTT
CASSIRWSYNSPLHF
>TRBD1|TRBV5-1|TRBJ1-2|15|-
TGCGCCAGCAGCTTGCAGGGGGGTTCTAACTATGGCTACACCTTC
CASSLQGGSNYGYTF